Each of the 18 T cell receptor beta chains below was sequenced from the same sample in a study of shared clonotypes between healthy human individuals. Profiled with immunoSEQ multiplex PCR; TCRdb holds only in-frame clones, not every one. This table has 1.6 million or so clones, just under 99% appearing once. The sample was naive CD4+ T cells sorted from blood. Subset indicated: CD45RA+ positively selected. These TCRs come from a man aged 25-45 years in good health.

The chain uses TRBV7-6 and TRBJ1-1; D is unresolved. CDR3 size: 17 residues. Germline V CDR1 and CDR2: SGHVS, FNYEAQ. Trimming removed 2 bases at V and 0 bases at J, with 16 bases between. The CDR3 nucleotides read TGTGCCAGCAGCTTATGGCCCCTCAGGCTAATGAACACTGAAGCTTTCTTT. Encoded protein: CASSLWPLRLMNTEAFF.

The chain carries TRBV14 and TRBJ2-1; 13 nucleotides match TRBD2. The CDR3 is 21 amino acids. The J segment lost 0 bases and the V segment lost 0 bases, leaving 11 bases of the junction unmatched. Germline loops: CDR1 SGHDN, CDR2 FVKESK. CDR3 protein: CASSQDSPLAGGLNSYNEQFF. Here the CDR3 DNA reads TGTGCCAGCAGCCAAGATTCCCCACTAGCGGGAGGGCTCAACTCCTACAATGAGCAGTTCTTC.

This clone was seen a single time. Additional DNA sequences in this sample encode the identical CDR3. The chain combines TRBV28 with TRBJ2-7, with D possibly TRBD1 on 6 matching bases. Trimming removed 4 bases at V and 3 bases at J, with 13 bases between. The CDR3 covers 14 residues. The V gene's germline CDR1 is MDHEN and CDR2 SYDVKM. The CDR3 protein is CASSSPGQNYEQYF. Written as DNA, the CDR3 is TGTGCCAGCAGTTCCCCGGGACAAAACTACGAGCAGTACTTC.

This clone was recorded only once. This chain uses TRBV15 with TRBJ1-1, with D tentatively TRBD1 (5 bases). There are 13 residues in the CDR3. Germline-derived CDR1 and CDR2 are LNHNV and YYDKDF (reference sequence). Trimming pared 0 bases from V and 8 bases from J, leaving 10 bases between. CDR3 sequence reads: CATSRDRQGEAFF. The CDR3, as DNA: TGTGCCACCAGCAGAGATCGCCAGGGAGAAGCTTTCTTT.

The V gene is TRBV27, the J gene TRBJ2-1, with 7 bases aligning to TRBD1. V was pared by 3 bases and J by 5 bases, with 13 bases of the junction left unmatched. This CDR3 is 17 amino acids long. Germline CDR1 and CDR2: MNHEY and SMNVEV (reference sequence). The CDR3 is CASSLFSVGQSNNEQFF. The CDR3 DNA reads TGTGCCAGCAGTTTGTTCAGTGTGGGACAGTCGAACAATGAGCAGTTCTTC.

V usage is TRBV30 and J usage is TRBJ1-5; D unresolved. CDR3 size: 13 residues. The germline gives CDR1 GTSNPN, CDR2 SVGIG (reference sequence). V was pared by 3 bases and J by 4 bases, with 10 bases between. This chain's CDR3 is CAWRGSINQPQHF. The CDR3 DNA is TGTGCCTGGAGAGGGAGTATTAATCAGCCCCAGCATTTT.

V gene TRBV7-8 combines with J gene TRBJ2-1, with D possibly called TRBD1 or TRBD2 (5 bases each). Trimming took 3 bases from V and 5 from J, leaving 8 bases between them. This CDR3 comprises 13 residues. In germline, CDR1 is SGHVS, CDR2 FQNEAQ. Written as DNA, the CDR3 is TGTGCCAGCAGCTTGGGACCTGACAATGAGCAGTTCTTC. Its translation: CASSLGPDNEQFF.

The rearrangement links TRBV14 to TRBJ2-5, with TRBD1 as a possible D gene (6 bases). The V end was cut by 3 bases, the J end by 4 bases, with 15 bases between. This CDR3 spans 15 amino acids. Germline lookup yields CDR1 SGHDN and CDR2 FVKESK. The CDR3: CASSHWGPEAETQYF. In DNA, the CDR3 is TGTGCCAGCAGCCACTGGGGGCCCGAGGCAGAGACCCAGTACTTC.

The chain recombines TRBV15 with TRBJ2-1; maybe TRBD2 (5 bases). V lost 0 bases and J 5 bases, leaving 14 bases between the germline ends. The CDR3 is made up of 16 amino acids. Germline loops: CDR1 LNHNV, CDR2 YYDKDF (reference sequence). DNA for the CDR3: TGTGCCACCAGCAGAGATCGGTCTAGCTTAGACAATGAGCAGTTCTTC. Amino acids: CATSRDRSSLDNEQFF.

The V and J genes are TRBV5-1 and TRBJ1-2; a possible D gene is TRBD1 (5 bases). This CDR3 has 14 amino acids. V dropped 6 bases and J dropped 0 bases, with 12 bases sitting between them. Per the germline V gene, CDR1 is SGHRS and CDR2 is YFSETQ. DNA for the CDR3: TGCGCCAGCACCGGACACCCCACTAACTATGGCTACACCTTC. Amino acids: CASTGHPTNYGYTF.

This chain uses TRBV28 with TRBJ2-7; D uncertain. Between the trimmed V and J ends, which lost 5 bases and 5 bases, there was a span of 16 bases. The CDR3 loop spans 14 amino acids. Germline V gene data show CDR1 as MDHEN and CDR2 as SYDVKM. The CDR3 DNA sequence: TGTGCCAGCAGTATGCTTAGTACTTTAGACGAGCAGTACTTC. Its translation: CASSMLSTLDEQYF.

V usage is TRBV6-5 and J usage is TRBJ2-3; D perhaps matches TRBD2 (6 bases). This CDR3 has 16 residues. Looked up from germline, CDR1 is MNHEY and CDR2 is SVGAGI. The germline V and J ends were trimmed by 0 bases and 5 bases, with 15 bases remaining between them. The DNA for the CDR3 is TGTGCCAGCAGTTACTCTGGGGGGAGACTTAAAGATACGCAGTATTTT. As protein: CASSYSGGRLKDTQYF.

In its sample, this clone was seen once. V is TRBV10-2 and J is TRBJ2-1; 8 bases agree with TRBD2. The CDR3 is made up of 19 amino acids. Germline values: CDR1 WSHSY, CDR2 SAAADI. V lost 0 bases and J lost 0; bases outside the gene matches: 10. The CDR3 nucleotides are TGCGCCAGCAGTGAGTCGGGACTAGGACGGGGAAGCTCCTACAATGAGCAGTTCTTC. Amino acid sequence: CASSESGLGRGSSYNEQFF.

The chain combines TRBV6-5 with TRBJ2-4, with 7 positions matching TRBD1. Germline V gives CDR1 MNHEY, CDR2 SVGAGI. Losses at the gene ends were 8 bases for V and 6 bases for J; bases not matched to a gene: 10. CDR3 size: 14 residues. CDR3 in amino acids: CASDETGPSNIQYF. CDR3 bases: TGTGCCAGCGATGAGACAGGGCCCTCAAACATTCAGTACTTC.

This chain joins TRBV5-1 and TRBJ2-7; the match to TRBD2 covers 8 bases. The CDR3 consists of 16 residues. Unmatched junction bases numbered 11, after V lost 4 bases and J lost 2 bases. Germline V gene data show CDR1 as SGHRS and CDR2 as YFSETQ. CDR3 sequence: CASSDPSVAGTYEQYF. The CDR3 bases are TGCGCCAGCAGCGACCCTTCGGTAGCGGGGACCTACGAGCAGTACTTC. The variable domain in full, completed from reference TRBV5-1 and TRBJ2-7, reads KAGVTQTPRYLIKTRGQQVTLSCSPISGHRSVSWYQQTPGQGLQFLFEYFSETQRNKGNFPGRFSGRQFSNSRSEMNVSTLELGDSALYLCASSDPSVAGTYEQYFGPGTRLTVT.

This clone has just one count. V and J are TRBV5-5 and TRBJ2-7; D is ambiguous. CDR1 SGHKS and CDR2 YYEKEE come from the germline V gene (reference sequence). The CDR3 has 13 amino acids. The V end was cut by 1 base, the J end by 2 bases, with 7 bases between. CDR3: CASSLSVPYEQYF. DNA of the CDR3: TGTGCCAGCAGCTTGTCAGTTCCCTACGAGCAGTACTTC.

The rearrangement links TRBV14 to TRBJ2-2, with a possible D match to TRBD1 (5 bases). The CDR3 runs to 13 residues. CDR1 SGHDN and CDR2 FVKESK come from the germline V gene. With 3 bases removed from V and 7 bases from J, the gap between germline ends came to 9 bases. In nucleotides, the CDR3 is TGTGCCAGCAGCCATCAGGGCTACGGGGAGCTGTTTTTT. The encoded protein is CASSHQGYGELFF.

This clone was counted once. The V call is TRBV2, the J call TRBJ2-5; no clear D gene. Germline CDR1 is SNHLY and CDR2 is FYNNEI. Trimming removed 2 bases from V and 5 bases from J, with 18 bases in between. This CDR3 has 16 residues. CDR3 nucleotide sequence: TGTGCCAGCAGTGAACCTAGGCTAGTTGTCCCCGAGACCCAGTACTTC. Protein sequence: CASSEPRLVVPETQYF.